The next 16 T cell receptor beta chains were all read from a single sample in a study of T cells in narcolepsy. Assay used: immunoSEQ multiplex PCR; TCRdb lists only in-frame clones, some missing. This table has just under 30,000 clones, more than 75% appearing once. Specimen: memory (CD45RA-) CD4+ T cells from blood. The receptors derive from a human donor in good health.

In the case of this clone: The junction does not match germline at one end; this may be a read error. The chain recombines TRBV11-2 with TRBJ1-1; no reliable D call. CDR3 length: 14 amino acids. Looked up from germline, CDR1 is SGHAT and CDR2 is FQNNGV. CDR3 region: CAGSFGLMNTEAFF. The CDR3 DNA is TGTGCCGGCAGCTTCGGGCTCATGAACACTGAAGCTTTCTTT.

V gene TRBV10-2 combines with J gene TRBJ2-2; D gene uncertain. The germline gives CDR1 WSHSY, CDR2 SAAADI. The CDR3 has 14 residues. Deletions cut 8 bases from V and 1 base from J, with 11 bases between. CDR3 in DNA: TGCGCCAGCTCAAGTCCAGGGAACACCGGGGAGCTGTTTTTT. Protein product: CASSSPGNTGELFF.

The chain uses TRBV28 and TRBJ1-2, with no clear D. V lost 3 bases and J 7 bases, leaving 15 bases between the germline ends. Germline lookup yields CDR1 MDHEN and CDR2 SYDVKM. The CDR3 contains 14 residues. The CDR3 bases are TGTGCCAGCAGTTTTCCCCCGGCGGGGTTTGGCTACACCTTC. It translates to CASSFPPAGFGYTF.

This clone was seen just once. A junction end diverges from the germline sequence, so it may reflect a read error. The chain uses TRBV6-1 and TRBJ2-3; perhaps TRBD2 as D (6 bases). CDR3 size: 15 residues. Germline V gives CDR1 MNHNS, CDR2 SASEGT. The CDR3 sequence is CASSEAGSSTDTQYF. In DNA, the CDR3 is TGTGCCAGCAGCGAAGCGGGCTCGAGCACAGATACGCAGTATTTT.

The chain recombines TRBV18 with TRBJ2-1; tentative D call: TRBD1 (5 bases). Germline CDR1 KGHSH, CDR2 LQKENI. This CDR3 is 15 amino acids long. With 3 bases removed from V and 6 bases from J, the gap between germline ends came to 15 bases. CDR3 protein: CASSPSLQGVNEQFF. The CDR3 DNA follows: TGTGCCAGCTCACCGAGTTTGCAGGGTGTCAATGAGCAGTTCTTC.

The rearrangement joins TRBV4-3 to TRBJ2-7; D gene unclear. The germline V and J ends were trimmed by 0 bases and 2 bases, with 11 bases remaining between them. The CDR3 contains 15 residues. Per germline, CDR1 LGHNA and CDR2 YSLEER. In nucleotides, the CDR3 is TGCGCCAGCAGCCAAGATCACACTATCCCCTACGAGCAGTACTTC. This encodes CASSQDHTIPYEQYF.

V and J are TRBV28 and TRBJ1-5, with 7 bases identical to TRBD1. Losses at the gene ends were 4 bases for V and 4 bases for J; bases not matched to a gene: 7. Germline loops: CDR1 MDHEN, CDR2 SYDVKM. CDR3 length equals 15 residues. The CDR3 region is CASSSRQQGNQPQHF. The CDR3 DNA follows: TGTGCCAGCAGTTCGCGACAACAGGGGAATCAGCCCCAGCATTTT.

The genes are TRBV25-1 and TRBJ2-1; D is uncertain. With 3 bases removed from V and 0 bases from J, the gap between germline ends came to 9 bases. This CDR3 is built from 15 residues. The germline V gene has CDR1 MGHDK and CDR2 SYGVNS. The CDR3 loop is CASSDGVSSYNEQFF. CDR3 DNA sequence: TGTGCCAGCAGTGATGGGGTGAGCTCCTACAATGAGCAGTTCTTC.

The J gene is TRBJ2-5, the V gene TRBV6-1; D is unresolved. Trimming cost V 5 bases and J 5 bases, with 6 bases left between them. The CDR3 length is 11 residues. CDR1 is MNHNS, CDR2 SASEGT, per germline. This CDR3 is CASSPSETQYF. The CDR3 nucleotides read TGTGCCAGCAGTCCGTCCGAGACCCAGTACTTC.

This clone was seen a handful of times. The chain employs TRBV11-2 and TRBJ1-1; D perhaps matches TRBD1 (5 bases). This CDR3 has 16 residues. V was pared by 5 bases and J by 5 bases, with 21 bases between. Germline V CDR1 and CDR2: SGHAT, FQNNGV. The CDR3 sequence: CASSPRTFPDQTEAFF. CDR3 sequence (DNA): TGTGCCAGCAGCCCCCGGACATTTCCCGACCAGACTGAAGCTTTCTTT.

The chain combines TRBV4-3 with TRBJ1-2; 8 bases align to TRBD1. Germline CDR1 is LGHNA and CDR2 is YSLEER. This CDR3 region has 14 residues. V lost 4 bases to trimming and J lost 11 bases; unmatched junction nucleotides: 12. Written as DNA, the CDR3 is TGCGCCAGCAGCCCCGAACAGACGGACAGGGTGTACACCTTC. Residues: CASSPEQTDRVYTF.

V is TRBV7-9 and J is TRBJ1-2; D is possibly TRBD1 (5 bases). The V gene lost 1 base and the J gene lost 2 bases, with 11 bases spanning the gap. CDR3 length: 15 residues. Germline CDR1 reads SEHNR; CDR2 reads FQNEAQ (reference sequence). CDR3 DNA: TGTGCCAGCAGCTTAGTCCAGGGACGAAACTATGGCTACACCTTC. Translated, it gives CASSLVQGRNYGYTF.

The V gene is TRBV5-6, the J gene TRBJ2-1; the D call may be TRBD1 or TRBD2 (5 bases each). Trimming stripped 1 base from V and 0 bases from J, with 11 bases between. The CDR3 is 16 amino acids. CDR1 and CDR2 (germline): SGHDT, YYEEEE. This chain's CDR3 is CASSLWGSGSYNEQFF. The DNA for the CDR3 is TGTGCCAGCAGCTTGTGGGGGAGCGGCTCCTACAATGAGCAGTTCTTC.

The chain links TRBV19 to TRBJ2-2; a possible D gene is TRBD1 (5 bases). The germline V gene has CDR1 LNHDA and CDR2 SQIVND (reference sequence). V lost 3 bases, J lost 4 bases, and 15 bases lay in between. The CDR3 has 16 residues. CDR3: CASSIKQAMGTGELFF. CDR3 in DNA: TGTGCCAGTAGTATCAAACAGGCGATGGGCACCGGGGAGCTGTTTTTT.

The genes are TRBV7-8 and TRBJ1-1; D not certain. CDR1 and CDR2 (germline): SGHVS, FQNEAQ. The CDR3 is 14 residues long. V shed 0 bases and J shed 3 bases, with 8 bases lying between them. CDR3 sequence reads: CASSLALSYTEAFF. DNA for the CDR3: TGTGCCAGCAGCTTAGCGCTGTCTTACACTGAAGCTTTCTTT.

The rearrangement joins TRBV11-2 to TRBJ1-2; TRBD1 matches at 7 bases. J gave up 8 bases and V 4 bases, and 7 bases lay outside the gene matches. The CDR3 is 13 amino acids. Germline lookup yields CDR1 SGHAT and CDR2 FQNNGV. This chain's CDR3 is CASSYLDREGYTF. The CDR3 DNA is TGTGCCAGCAGCTATCTCGACAGGGAAGGCTACACCTTC.